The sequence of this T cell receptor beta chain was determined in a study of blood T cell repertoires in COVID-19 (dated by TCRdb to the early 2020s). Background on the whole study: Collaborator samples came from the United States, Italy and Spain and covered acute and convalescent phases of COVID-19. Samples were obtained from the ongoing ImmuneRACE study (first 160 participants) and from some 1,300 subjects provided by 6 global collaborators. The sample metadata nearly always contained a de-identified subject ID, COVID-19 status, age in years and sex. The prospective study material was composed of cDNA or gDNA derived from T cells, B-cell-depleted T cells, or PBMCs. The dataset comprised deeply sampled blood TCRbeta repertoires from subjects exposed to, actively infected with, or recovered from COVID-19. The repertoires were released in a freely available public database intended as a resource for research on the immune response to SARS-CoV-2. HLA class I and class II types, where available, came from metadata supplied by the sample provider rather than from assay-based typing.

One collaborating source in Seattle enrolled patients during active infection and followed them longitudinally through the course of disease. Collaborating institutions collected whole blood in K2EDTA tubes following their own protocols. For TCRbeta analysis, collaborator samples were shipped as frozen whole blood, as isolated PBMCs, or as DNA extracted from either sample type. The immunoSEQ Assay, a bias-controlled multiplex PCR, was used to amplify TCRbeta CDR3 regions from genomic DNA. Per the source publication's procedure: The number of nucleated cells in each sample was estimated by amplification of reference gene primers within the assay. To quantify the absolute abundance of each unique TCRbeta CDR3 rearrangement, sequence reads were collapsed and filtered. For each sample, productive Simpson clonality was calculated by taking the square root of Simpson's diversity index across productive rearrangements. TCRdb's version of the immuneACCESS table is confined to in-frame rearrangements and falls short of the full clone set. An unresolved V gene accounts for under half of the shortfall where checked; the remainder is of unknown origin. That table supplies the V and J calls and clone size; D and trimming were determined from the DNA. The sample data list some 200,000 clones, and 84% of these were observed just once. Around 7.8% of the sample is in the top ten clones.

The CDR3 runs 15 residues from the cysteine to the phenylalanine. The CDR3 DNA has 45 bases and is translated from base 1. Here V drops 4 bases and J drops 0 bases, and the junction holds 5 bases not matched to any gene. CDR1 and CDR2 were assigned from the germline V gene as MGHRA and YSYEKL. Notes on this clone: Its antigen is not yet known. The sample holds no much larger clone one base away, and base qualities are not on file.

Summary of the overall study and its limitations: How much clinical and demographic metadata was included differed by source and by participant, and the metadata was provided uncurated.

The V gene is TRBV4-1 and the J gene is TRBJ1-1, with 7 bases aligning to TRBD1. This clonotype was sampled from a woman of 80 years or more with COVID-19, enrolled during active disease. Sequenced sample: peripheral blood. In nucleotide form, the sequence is TGCGCCAGCAGCCTCAGGGACAGCCTGAACACTGAAGCTTTCTTT. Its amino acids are CASSLRDSLNTEAFF.